The 20 T cell receptor beta chains presented below share a single source sample, sequenced in a study of blood T cell repertoires in COVID-19. TCRdb keeps only in-frame clones here, not all; method: immunoSEQ multiplex PCR. Here the sample spans about 260,000 clones, about 88% being singletons. Input material: peripheral blood. Receptors were obtained from a man in his sixties who had recovered from COVID-19.

V usage is TRBV30 and J usage is TRBJ2-7; 7 bases agree with TRBD2. The CDR3 extends over 14 amino acids. Looked up from germline, CDR1 is GTSNPN and CDR2 is SVGIG (reference sequence). Trimming removed 4 bases from V and 3 bases from J; junction bases left unmatched: 9. In DNA, the CDR3 is TGTGCCTGGAAGTTGGGGACTACGGGCTACGAGCAGTACTTC. It codes for CAWKLGTTGYEQYF.

The rearrangement joins TRBV3-1 (or the pseudogene TRBV3-2) to TRBJ2-7; possibly TRBD1 for D (6 bases). The CDR3 loop spans 13 amino acids. The ends were cut back, 4 bases at V and 6 bases at J, with 13 bases in the middle. Germline CDR1 and CDR2: LGHDT and YNNKEL (reference sequence). DNA for the CDR3: TGTGCCAGCAGCCCCGGGACATTTAGCGAGCAGTACTTC. It encodes CASSPGTFSEQYF.

The V and J genes are TRBV5-1 and TRBJ2-7, with 10 bases identical to TRBD2. The trim removed 3 bases at V and 5 bases at J, leaving 5 bases unmatched. The germline CDR1 and CDR2 sequences are SGHRS and YFSETQ. This CDR3 is built from 14 residues. CDR3 sequence: CASSSSGGENEQYF. Written as DNA, the CDR3 is TGCGCCAGCAGCTCGAGCGGGGGGGAGAACGAGCAGTACTTC.

The V and J genes are TRBV5-1 and TRBJ1-2, with 9 bases that match TRBD1. The germline CDR1 and CDR2 sequences are SGHRS and YFSETQ. There are 14 residues in the CDR3. V dropped 2 bases and J dropped 3; count of bases not matched to a gene: 2. CDR3 sequence (DNA): TGCGCCAGCAGCTTAAGGGACAGGGACTATGGCTACACCTTC. It encodes CASSLRDRDYGYTF.

This sequence joins TRBV7-2 and TRBJ2-7; weak D call: TRBD2 (6 bases). Germline-derived CDR1 and CDR2 are SGHTA and FQGNSA. V was shortened by 0 bases and J by 5 bases, with 17 bases between the two germline ends. The CDR3 contains 16 residues. The CDR3 loop reads CASSLASGTSWDEQYF. The CDR3 DNA reads as TGTGCCAGCAGCTTAGCGTCGGGAACTAGCTGGGACGAGCAGTACTTC.

CDR3 loop: CASSLWASGGFTDTQYF. The CDR3 coding sequence is TGTGCCAGCAGTTTATGGGCTAGCGGGGGGTTTACAGATACGCAGTATTTT. The rearrangement links TRBV27 to TRBJ2-3, with TRBD2 identical over 11 bases. V dropped 1 base and J dropped 3; count of bases not matched to a gene: 6. CDR1 is MNHEY, CDR2 SMNVEV, per germline (reference sequence). CDR3 length: 17 residues.

In DNA form, the CDR3 reads TGTGCCAGTAGTCCTCAGGACAGGGGGAATAATCAGCCCCAGCATTTT. It yields the protein CASSPQDRGNNQPQHF. V and J are TRBV19 and TRBJ1-5; 10 nucleotides agree with TRBD1. Losses at the gene ends were 5 bases for V and 4 bases for J; bases not matched to a gene: 8. The germline V gene has CDR1 LNHDA and CDR2 SQIVND (reference sequence). CDR3 length: 16 amino acids.

This clone was seen a single time. The chain combines TRBV4-1 with TRBJ2-7, with 7 nucleotides matching TRBD1. J lost 5 bases, V lost 1 base, and 11 bases had no gene match. CDR3 size: 16 residues. Germline V CDR1 and CDR2: MGHRA, YSYEKL. CDR3 region: CASSQAPTGVLDEQYF. For the CDR3, the DNA is TGCGCCAGCAGCCAAGCTCCTACAGGGGTCTTGGACGAGCAGTACTTC.

This clone has only one observation. The gene calls are TRBV7-9 and TRBJ2-3; the match to TRBD2 covers 10 bases. Germline V gene data show CDR1 as SEHNR and CDR2 as FQNEAQ (reference sequence). There are 14 residues in the CDR3. The trim removed 4 bases at V and 3 bases at J, leaving 1 base unmatched. The CDR3 protein is CASSSGLATDTQYF. Here the CDR3 DNA reads TGTGCCAGCAGCTCGGGACTAGCGACAGATACGCAGTATTTT.

The chain links TRBV7-2 to TRBJ2-1; TRBD1 is a possible D gene (6 bases). Trimming removed 4 bases from V and 0 bases from J, with 10 bases in between. This CDR3 spans 15 amino acids. The V gene's germline CDR1 is SGHTA and CDR2 FQGNSA. CDR3 nucleotides: TGTGCCAGCAGCTCCGGACAGAGCTCCTACAATGAGCAGTTCTTC. It yields the protein CASSSGQSSYNEQFF.

CDR3 coding DNA: TGTGCCAGCAGTTCCCCGGACAGGGGTTCGGGTACAGCTTTCTTT. It is translated as CASSSPDRGSGTAFF. This chain uses TRBV6-5 with TRBJ1-1; 9 bases map to TRBD1. CDR1 is MNHEY and CDR2 is SVGAGI in the germline V gene. The V and J ends lost 4 bases and 10 bases, in that order; junction bases with no gene match: 13. CDR3 length: 15 residues.

CDR3 residues: CASSHDPVGDTQYF. For the CDR3, the DNA is TGCGCCAGCAGCCATGATCCTGTCGGGGATACGCAGTATTTT. The chain has TRBV4-1 and TRBJ2-3; no reliable D call. CDR1 and CDR2 from the germline V gene are MGHRA and YSYEKL. V was clipped by 3 bases and J by 6 bases, with 13 bases between them. The CDR3 spans 14 residues.

This clone has only one observation. The chain combines TRBV14 with TRBJ2-7, with 7 positions matching TRBD1. Looked up from germline, CDR1 is SGHDN and CDR2 is FVKESK. The CDR3 consists of 15 residues. V was pared by 4 bases and J by 0 bases, with 6 bases of the junction left unmatched. The CDR3: CASSLIRDSSYEQYF. In DNA, the CDR3 is TGTGCCAGCAGCCTGATCAGGGACAGCTCCTACGAGCAGTACTTC.

In its sample, this clone was seen a few times. V and J are TRBV6-5 and TRBJ1-1; 7 nucleotides line up with TRBD1. The V gene end was trimmed by 0 bases and the J gene end by 11 bases; junction bases not matched to a gene: 9. Germline CDR1 reads MNHEY; CDR2 reads SVGAGI. The CDR3 runs 14 residues. CDR3 sequence (DNA): TGTGCCAGCAGTTACTCACGCAAGGGGGCGGCCGCTTTCTTT. Protein sequence: CASSYSRKGAAAFF.

V and J are TRBV19 and TRBJ2-1, with 9 bases matching TRBD1. The CDR3 runs 14 residues. With V trimmed by 4 bases and J by 9 bases, 7 bases remained unmatched. Germline lookup yields CDR1 LNHDA and CDR2 SQIVND (reference sequence). CDR3 bases: TGTGCCAGTAGTACACCGGGACAGGGCCCTGAGCAGTTCTTC. This codes for CASSTPGQGPEQFF.

The chain links TRBV6-1 to TRBJ1-4; perhaps TRBD1 as D (5 bases). Germline V gives CDR1 MNHNS, CDR2 SASEGT. The CDR3 loop spans 13 amino acids. V was clipped by 2 bases and J by 15 bases, with 16 bases between them. The CDR3 sequence: CASSELGPFKVFF. CDR3 bases: TGTGCCAGCAGTGAATTGGGGCCCTTTAAGGTGTTTTTT.

The rearrangement links TRBV5-6 to TRBJ1-6, with 8 bases fitting TRBD1. V lost 2 bases, J lost 8 bases, and 9 bases stayed unmatched. The CDR3 has 16 residues. CDR1 is SGHDT and CDR2 is YYEEEE in the germline V gene. DNA for the CDR3: TGTGCCAGCAGCTTTGTTGTCGGGACAGGAGATTCACCCCTCCACTTT. Amino acids: CASSFVVGTGDSPLHF.

The gene calls are TRBV19 and TRBJ2-2; 15 nucleotides line up with TRBD2. Germline CDR1 reads LNHDA; CDR2 reads SQIVND (reference sequence). With 1 base clipped from V and 4 bases from J, the junction kept 10 bases outside the gene matches. The CDR3 runs to 20 residues. The CDR3 DNA is TGTGCCAGTAGTATAGTGATCGGACTAGCGGGGGGGCATCGCACCGGGGAGCTGTTTTTT. Residues: CASSIVIGLAGGHRTGELFF.

The chain combines TRBV6-2 or TRBV6-3 with TRBJ2-2; 10 positions agree with TRBD1. The CDR3 sequence is 17 residues long. In germline, CDR1 is MNHEY, CDR2 SVGEGT. J was trimmed by 3 bases and V by 4 bases; bases with no gene match: 8. CDR3 loop: CASSSPTGGSDTGELFF. CDR3 bases: TGTGCCAGCAGTTCCCCGACAGGGGGCAGCGACACCGGGGAGCTGTTTTTT.

This clone has just one count. The V call is TRBV7-7, the J call TRBJ2-7; D might be TRBD1 (6 bases). The CDR3 extends over 15 amino acids. Deletions cut 3 bases from V and 3 bases from J, with 15 bases between. The V gene's germline CDR1 is SSHAT and CDR2 FNYEAQ (reference sequence). The CDR3 is CASSFGQPPVYEQYF. As DNA, the CDR3 is TGTGCCAGCAGCTTCGGACAGCCCCCCGTCTACGAGCAGTACTTC.